This TCR beta chain was captured in a study of long-term antiretroviral therapy in people with HIV (dated by TCRdb to about 2022). In terms of the full investigation: Collection of the earliest samples took place about a decade ahead of the 2015 WHO recommendation for immediate ART, at a time when ART was typically delayed until CD4 counts fell. A retrospective serial study tested whether changes in peripheral blood TRB repertoire composition and diversity were associated with ART initiation and durable HIV suppression. A total of about 180 cryopreserved PBMC samples were contributed to the cohort by 30 adults with confirmed HIV infection, with samples collected serially over a mean of about 6 years (range 1-12). Eleven of the 30 participants with HIV were female. Test extractions of a monoclonal T-cell line alongside a few dozen polyclonal samples showed no cross-contamination during QIAcube processing. The paper as a whole reports these results and caveats: At every time point, the repertoire was dominated by expanded TRB clones first identified before ART initiation, although this dominance fluctuated and, in many PLHIV, declined after ART. ART initiation was associated with a significant increase in TRB diversity, but diversity stayed significantly below transplant donor controls even after long-term ART. The samples span the years 2004 to 2017, and the ART regimens used may be less effective than current regimens. Because cell numbers in pre-ART samples were limited, unsorted PBMC were profiled instead of sorted CD4+ and CD8+ T cells. Limited PBMC availability meant only the TCR beta chain was sequenced, without alpha chain pairing. Compared with controls, HIV repertoires had narrower CDR3 length ranges, and the network structure pointed to an antigen-experienced repertoire that shifted only slightly toward naive after ART. Inferences about post-ART repertoire changes are limited because no data were available on ART adherence, viral resistance or therapy changes.

As concerns this clone: Its antigen is currently not known. No much larger clone exists at a distance of one base, and base qualities are not known.

To be included, a participant needed at least one PBMC sample from before ART initiation plus at least two post-ART samples. Treatment was received in the United States of America by all participants with HIV. Before DNA extraction, cryopreserved samples of about 0.9-11 million PBMC were thawed and washed. At the time of the earliest PBMC sample, participants with HIV were aged between roughly 20 and 60 years. Each participant contributed PBMC samples from 1-4 timepoints before ART initiation and 2-8 timepoints after ART initiation, with a median of 7 samples. Serial HIV viral load, CD4+ T-cell count, ART history and demographic data were obtained for every participant. Genomic DNA was extracted from unsorted PBMC with a Qiagen kit on a QIAcube, with processing performed in batches of 12 samples. Sequencing of the TRB variable region was done with the immunoSEQ hsTCRB v3.0 assay at survey level resolution. The targeted TRB sequencing depth was about 35,000-55,000 T-cell genomes per sample. TRB libraries were pooled and sequenced on an Illumina MiSeq using a v3 150-cycle kit. As for the original processing: Repertoire analysis was run in R within a reproducible Nextflow workflow that covered QC, data transformation and analysis. LymphoSeq2, an R package for AIRR-Seq data exploration, was used to implement custom analyses. A few samples that yielded fewer than 5000 total TRB sequences were excluded, so that approximately 170 HIV repertoires were analyzed. Among the 170 to 200 retained HIV repertoires, around 60 were collected before ART initiation and over 120 were collected after ART initiation. Repertoires were downsampled to 5000 TRB nucleotide sequences, with summary statistics averaged over 100 downsampling iterations. TRB sequences were retained for analysis only if CDR3 regions of at least seven amino acids were present. A Shannon entropy-derived clonality score and the Gini coefficient were used to measure diversity. In the repertoire networks, any two of the top 5000 CDR3 amino acid sequences were linked whenever the two sequences differed by an edit distance of one. For TRB CDR3 amino acid sequences, antigen specificity groups and MHC restriction were predicted with GLIPH2. To flag known CMV, EBV, HIV or tissue antigen associations, CDR3 amino acid sequences were matched against VDJdb and McPAS-TCR. Pre-ART, post-ART and control groups were compared with Wilcoxon signed-rank tests and Holm-Bonferroni correction. TCRdb's version of the immuneACCESS table is confined to in-frame rearrangements and falls short of the full clone set. An unresolved V gene accounts for under half of the shortfall where checked; the remainder is of unknown origin. For V, J and clone size, that table is used; D and trimming come from the DNA. The sample profile shows about 50,000 clones; around four fifths of them were found once. The ten most abundant clones make up 2.5% to 3.5% of the sample.

The CDR3 covers 15 residues, taking in both the cysteine and the phenylalanine. Only CDR3 DNA remains: 45 bases, in frame from the first base. Per the germline V gene, SGHTA is the CDR1 and FQGTGA is the CDR2. V trim: 5 bases; J trim: 1 base; unmatched bases: 5. This specimen was unsorted PBMCs, taken 0.8 years after starting antiretroviral therapy. The chain was built from TRBV7-3 and TRBJ2-3, and TRBD1 aligns with 8 junction nucleotides. The TCR sequence derives from a woman in her late teens or twenties with HIV. The sequence in DNA is TGTGCCAGCAGCATGACAGGGGCGGGCACAGATACGCAGTATTTT. The resulting protein is CASSMTGAGTDTQYF. Reference TRBV7-3 and TRBJ2-3 genes cover what lies past the CDR3, so the full variable domain is GAGVSQTPSNKVTEKGKYVELRCDPISGHTALYWYRQSLGQGPEFLIYFQGTGAADDSGLPNDRFFAVRPEGSVSTLKIQRTERGDSAVYLCASSMTGAGTDTQYFGPGTRLTVL.